Presented here are 17 T cell receptor beta chains from one specimen sequenced in a study of T cell responses to AZD1222 COVID-19 vaccine. Libraries were prepared by immunoSEQ multiplex PCR; TCRdb keeps only in-frame clonotypes and omits some of them. The profile shows nearly 90,000 clones, approximately 90% of them singletons. The sample was peripheral blood, taken 28 days after the second AZD1222 dose. The receptors originated from an adult who received the AZD1222 COVID-19 vaccine.

The gene calls are TRBV7-3 and TRBJ2-7; D call uncertain. Trimming cost V 5 bases and J 6 bases, with 14 bases left between them. The V gene's germline CDR1 is SGHTA and CDR2 FQGTGA. The CDR3 loop spans 13 amino acids. CDR3 protein: CASSPNTAAEQYF. For the CDR3, the DNA is TGTGCCAGCAGCCCCAACACAGCAGCCGAGCAGTACTTC.

This chain uses TRBV28 with TRBJ2-2, with no clear D. Trimming removed 3 bases at V and 0 bases at J, with 11 bases between. The CDR3 is 16 residues long. Per germline, CDR1 MDHEN and CDR2 SYDVKM. The CDR3 here is CASSFLLAANTGELFF. The DNA for the CDR3 is TGTGCCAGCAGTTTCCTCCTCGCTGCGAACACCGGGGAGCTGTTTTTT.

The chain carries TRBV19 and TRBJ2-3; maybe TRBD1 (5 bases). The CDR3 covers 13 residues. Germline V CDR1 and CDR2: LNHDA, SQIVND (reference sequence). The V gene lost 4 bases and the J gene lost 1 base, with 6 bases spanning the gap. Here the CDR3 DNA reads TGTGCCAGTAGTACGACAGGCACAGATACGCAGTATTTT. Translated: CASSTTGTDTQYF.

The chain links TRBV4-1 to TRBJ2-2; D remains ambiguous. The CDR3 loop spans 16 amino acids. From germline, CDR1 is MGHRA and CDR2 YSYEKL. V gave up 1 base and J gave up 0 bases, with 9 bases separating them. The CDR3 DNA reads TGCGCCAGCAGCCAAGGGGCGAAGACGAACACCGGGGAGCTGTTTTTT. This translates into CASSQGAKTNTGELFF.

The genes are TRBV10-1 and TRBJ1-1, with D unresolved. Trimming shortened V by 11 bases and J by 5 bases, and 12 bases separated the two germline ends. The CDR3 has 11 residues. Germline CDR1 reads WNHNN; CDR2 reads SYGVQD (reference sequence). The CDR3 is CAGRESTEAFF. CDR3 nucleotide sequence: TGCGCCGGCCGGGAGTCGACTGAAGCTTTCTTT.

The J gene is TRBJ1-1, the V gene TRBV19; D not resolved. V was clipped by 4 bases and J by 3 bases, with 12 bases between them. Germline V gives CDR1 LNHDA, CDR2 SQIVND (reference sequence). The CDR3 is made up of 14 amino acids. The CDR3, as DNA: TGTGCCAGTAGTACAGAGGGCAGATACACTGAAGCTTTCTTT. Translated: CASSTEGRYTEAFF.

The chain combines TRBV5-1 with TRBJ1-1; D remains ambiguous. The CDR3 has 16 residues. V gave up 0 bases and J gave up 7 bases, with 19 bases separating them. CDR1 is SGHRS, CDR2 YFSETQ, per germline. The CDR3 DNA reads as TGCGCCAGCAGCTTGGTGGTTCTAGGACTCAGCCATGAAGCTTTCTTT. This gives the protein CASSLVVLGLSHEAFF.

The chain links TRBV3-1 (or the pseudogene TRBV3-2) to TRBJ2-7, with D perhaps being TRBD1 or TRBD2 (5 bases each). Germline assignment: CDR1 LGHDT and CDR2 YNNKEL (reference sequence). This CDR3 has 15 amino acids. V was trimmed by 0 bases and J by 3 bases, leaving 12 bases between them. The DNA of the CDR3 is TGTGCCAGCAGCCAAGATCCGGGGACGGACTACGAGCAGTACTTC. This translates into CASSQDPGTDYEQYF.

The chain couples TRBV20-1 to TRBJ1-2; no clear D gene. V was shortened by 3 bases and J by 3 bases, with 14 bases between the two germline ends. This CDR3 region has 14 residues. Germline loops: CDR1 DFQATT, CDR2 SNEGSKA (reference sequence). CDR3 coding DNA: TGCAGTGCTAGTTTACCTCCAACCCACTATGGCTACACCTTC. The encoded protein is CSASLPPTHYGYTF.

The chain carries TRBV19 and TRBJ2-7, with a tentative D call TRBD1 (6 bases). CDR3 length: 16 amino acids. Germline V gives CDR1 LNHDA, CDR2 SQIVND (reference sequence). V lost 0 bases and J lost 0, with 12 bases in between. The CDR3 protein is CASSIDGQGSSYEQYF. For the CDR3, the DNA is TGTGCCAGTAGTATAGATGGGCAGGGGAGCTCCTACGAGCAGTACTTC.

This rearrangement joins TRBV25-1 to TRBJ1-1; D is perhaps TRBD1 (6 bases). Per the germline V gene, CDR1 is MGHDK and CDR2 is SYGVNS. V lost 4 bases and J 5 bases, leaving 17 bases between the germline ends. The CDR3 sequence is 15 residues long. For the CDR3, the DNA is TGTGCCAGCAGTGCCCCCCGGCAGGGGAGGACTGAAGCTTTCTTT. Translating gives CASSAPRQGRTEAFF.

The V gene is TRBV28, the J gene TRBJ2-5, with D possibly being TRBD2 (6 bases). Germline CDR1 and CDR2: MDHEN and SYDVKM. Trimming removed 5 bases at V and 5 bases at J, with 18 bases between. The CDR3 totals 15 residues. The CDR3 reads CASSTQTPGGETQYF. The CDR3, as DNA: TGTGCCAGCAGTACCCAGACCCCTGGGGGGGAGACCCAGTACTTC.

Only a few counts were recorded for this clone. The rearrangement joins TRBV27 to TRBJ1-6, with D unresolved. Trimming left V 0 bases short and J 0 bases short, with 12 bases between. The CDR3 runs 18 residues. Per germline, CDR1 MNHEY and CDR2 SMNVEV (reference sequence). The CDR3 bases are TGTGCCAGCAGTTTATCACCTTACGCAAGCTCCTATAATTCACCCCTCCACTTT. Translated: CASSLSPYASSYNSPLHF.

This clone was detected many times. V is TRBV19 and J is TRBJ2-7, with D unresolved. Germline-derived CDR1 and CDR2 are LNHDA and SQIVND (reference sequence). The CDR3 consists of 15 residues. Trimming left V 2 bases short and J 2 bases short, with 13 bases between. For the CDR3, the DNA is TGTGCCAGTAGTATATCCCTGACTCTAACCTACGAGCAGTACTTC. Its protein product is CASSISLTLTYEQYF.

The chain is built from TRBV4-3 and TRBJ1-5; D is unresolved. With 0 bases removed from V and 7 bases from J, the gap between germline ends came to 10 bases. The CDR3 has 14 residues. Germline values: CDR1 LGHNA, CDR2 YSLEER. CDR3 amino acids: CASSQDSDNQPQHF. The CDR3 DNA is TGCGCCAGCAGCCAAGATAGTGACAACCAGCCCCAGCATTTT.

The rearrangement uses TRBV6-4 and TRBJ2-3, with D uncertain. This CDR3 is 13 amino acids long. Germline CDR1 MRHNA, CDR2 SNTAGT. The V end lost 4 bases, the J end lost 2 bases, and 7 bases lay between the germline ends. CDR3 nucleotides: TGTGCCAGCAGTGCTGTCTCCACAGATACGCAGTATTTT. It specifies CASSAVSTDTQYF.

The chain couples TRBV6-5 to TRBJ1-2; D may be TRBD1 (5 bases). V lost 8 bases, J lost 6 bases, and 22 bases lay in between. Germline CDR1 MNHEY, CDR2 SVGAGI. This CDR3 region has 15 residues. The CDR3 DNA reads as TGTGCCAGCTCTTCTACTCCCAACCCGGGGCATGGCTACACCTTC. Translated, it gives CASSSTPNPGHGYTF.